Each of the 14 T cell receptor beta chains below was sequenced from the same sample in a study of CD8+ T cells in alopecia areata listed by TCRdb under 2018. The method behind the library was the immunoSEQ multiplex PCR assay. RNA was extracted from all samples and reverse transcribed into cDNA, which served as template for TCR sequencing. TCRdb provides this immuneACCESS table in a form limited to in-frame rearrangements. Some clones are lacking; in checked studies, under half of them reflect an unresolved V gene, and why the rest are absent is not known. The sample profile shows about 200,000 clones; roughly three fifths of them were found once. 4.9% of the sample rests with the top ten. Sample: CD8+ T cells sorted from blood. The receptors originated from a human donor in good health.

This chain uses TRBV27 with TRBJ2-3, with TRBD2 as a possible D gene (6 bases). The CDR3 has 16 residues. The V and J ends lost 3 bases and 2 bases respectively, with 15 bases between them. The germline V gene encodes CDR1 MNHEY and CDR2 SMNVEV (reference sequence). The CDR3 reads CASSFLTAGHTDTQYF. In DNA form, the CDR3 reads TGTGCCAGCAGTTTCCTTACGGCGGGGCACACAGATACGCAGTATTTT.

The chain combines TRBV2 with TRBJ2-5; 8 nucleotides match TRBD2. This CDR3 spans 15 amino acids. Trimming took 6 bases from V and 2 from J; bases not matched to a gene: 8. Germline V gene sequence: CDR1 SNHLY, CDR2 FYNNEI. Here the CDR3 reads CASRPLGTRQETQYF. For the CDR3, the DNA is TGTGCCAGCAGGCCACTCGGGACTAGGCAAGAGACCCAGTACTTC.

This clone has only a few counts. V usage is TRBV13 and J usage is TRBJ2-3; D call uncertain. Germline V gene data show CDR1 as PRHDT and CDR2 as FYEKMQ (reference sequence). CDR3 length: 14 amino acids. V lost 4 bases and J lost 2, with 10 bases in between. The CDR3 reads CASSWAPVTDTQYF. DNA of the CDR3: TGTGCCAGCAGCTGGGCTCCGGTCACAGATACGCAGTATTTT.

V and J are TRBV2 and TRBJ2-5, with 8 positions matching TRBD1. CDR1 is SNHLY, CDR2 FYNNEI, per germline. Losses at the gene ends were 5 bases for V and 2 bases for J; bases not matched to a gene: 4. This CDR3 is built from 14 residues. The CDR3 spells CASSPGGGQETQYF. CDR3 sequence (DNA): TGTGCCAGCAGTCCAGGGGGCGGACAAGAGACCCAGTACTTC.

DNA of the CDR3: TGCGCCAGCAGCCAAGATCCGCGGGAGACCTACGAGCAGTACTTC. Its protein product is CASSQDPRETYEQYF. V gene TRBV4-1 combines with J gene TRBJ2-7; 7 bases line up with TRBD2. The CDR3 totals 15 residues. From germline, CDR1 is MGHRA and CDR2 YSYEKL. The trim removed 0 bases at V and 2 bases at J, leaving 4 bases unmatched.

For the CDR3, the DNA is TGTGCCAGCAGCCCGCCCCTAGACACTGGCTACACCTTC. It codes for CASSPPLDTGYTF. V is TRBV7-9 and J is TRBJ1-2, with D unresolved. The CDR3 spans 13 residues. Germline CDR1 and CDR2: SEHNR and FQNEAQ (reference sequence). Trimming took off 5 bases at V and 7 bases at J, with 14 bases between the two ends.

The chain carries TRBV7-6 and TRBJ2-5, with D perhaps matching TRBD1 (5 bases). Trimming pared 3 bases from V and 0 bases from J, leaving 8 bases between. CDR1 is SGHVS and CDR2 is FNYEAQ in the germline V gene. The CDR3 sequence is 14 residues long. As DNA, the CDR3 is TGTGCCAGCAGCTTGACAGCCTACCAAGAGACCCAGTACTTC. Protein sequence: CASSLTAYQETQYF.

V and J are TRBV5-1 and TRBJ2-5; no firm D call. The CDR3 spans 15 residues. The germline V gene has CDR1 SGHRS and CDR2 YFSETQ. Between the trimmed V and J ends, which lost 1 base and 2 bases, there was a span of 12 bases. CDR3 region: CASSLRQTDQETQYF. The CDR3 DNA sequence: TGCGCCAGCAGCTTGAGGCAAACAGATCAAGAGACCCAGTACTTC.

This clone was observed a few times. V and J are TRBV4-1 and TRBJ2-3; the D is unclear. Germline values: CDR1 MGHRA, CDR2 YSYEKL. Deletions cut 3 bases from V and 2 bases from J, with 3 bases between. The CDR3 is made up of 12 amino acids. The CDR3 DNA reads as TGCGCCAGCAGCCAGACCACAGATACGCAGTATTTT. Translated: CASSQTTDTQYF.

The chain combines TRBV6-5 with TRBJ2-1; D remains ambiguous. The ends were cut back, 4 bases at V and 0 bases at J, with 7 bases in the middle. Per germline, CDR1 MNHEY and CDR2 SVGAGI. This CDR3 has 14 residues. DNA of the CDR3: TGTGCCAGCAGTTTTAGCAACTCCTACAATGAGCAGTTCTTC. Translated: CASSFSNSYNEQFF.

The chain employs TRBV29-1 and TRBJ1-1; D remains unclear. The V end lost 4 bases, the J end lost 6 bases, and 9 bases lay between the germline ends. In germline, CDR1 is SQVTM, CDR2 ANQGSEA. The CDR3 is 11 residues long. The CDR3, as DNA: TGCAGCGTTGCTTATGGTTCTGAAGCTTTCTTT. Its protein product is CSVAYGSEAFF.

The gene calls are TRBV13 and TRBJ1-4; D is possibly TRBD1 (5 bases). The V gene's germline CDR1 is PRHDT and CDR2 FYEKMQ (reference sequence). CDR3 size: 15 residues. V lost 5 bases, J lost 10 bases, and 20 bases lay in between. CDR3: CASSARLGPGGKLFF. The CDR3 bases are TGTGCCAGCAGCGCCCGACTGGGGCCGGGGGGAAAACTGTTTTTT. The variable domain in full, completed from reference TRBV13 and TRBJ1-4, reads AAGVIQSPRHLIKEKRETATLKCYPIPRHDTVYWYQQGPGQDPQFLISFYEKMQSDKGSIPDRFSAQQFSDYHSELNMSSLELGDSALYFCASSARLGPGGKLFFGSGTQLSVL.

CDR3 in DNA: TGTGCCAGCAGCTTAGACGGAGGGAACACTGAAGCTTTCTTT. Its translation: CASSLDGGNTEAFF. The chain has TRBV7-9 and TRBJ1-1, with unresolved D. Germline V gene sequence: CDR1 SEHNR, CDR2 FQNEAQ (reference sequence). There are 14 residues in the CDR3. V dropped 1 base and J dropped 1 base, with 7 bases sitting between them.

The J gene is TRBJ2-1, the V gene TRBV12-5; the D is unclear. With 6 bases removed from V and 4 bases from J, the gap between germline ends came to 16 bases. The germline V gene encodes CDR1 LGHNT and CDR2 FRNRAP. This CDR3 is built from 15 residues. The chain's CDR3 is CASGPPDVEYNEQFF. The CDR3 nucleotides are TGTGCTAGTGGGCCCCCTGATGTGGAATACAATGAGCAGTTCTTC.